Listed below are T cell receptor beta chains from one sample, sequenced in a study of blood T cell repertoires in COVID-19. Some clones are missing from TCRdb's copy, which holds only in-frame ones; the method was immunoSEQ multiplex PCR. Of under 400,000 clones listed, around 91% are singletons. The sample consisted of peripheral blood. These receptors were taken from a man between 18 and 35 years old with active or convalescent COVID-19. CDR3s include the opening cysteine and the closing phenylalanine or tryptophan. The D gene is left open where the match is weak. The listing skips clone size in some rows; elsewhere it reads once, few, many or a size class.

J gene,V gene,D gene,clone size,CDR3 protein,CDR3 DNA
TRBJ2-5,TRBV7-9,TRBD2,NA,CASSPGLAGENNQETQYF,TGTGCCAGCAGCCCCGGACTAGCGGGAGAGAACAACCAAGAGACCCAGTACTTC
TRBJ2-1,TRBV9,TRBD2,NA,CASSPIAGGPYNEQFF,TGTGCCAGCAGCCCGATAGCGGGAGGGCCTTACAATGAGCAGTTCTTC
TRBJ1-1,TRBV7-9,NA,NA,CASSLNTDTEAFF,TGTGCCAGCAGCTTGAACACCGACACTGAAGCTTTCTTT
TRBJ2-2,TRBV19,TRBD2,NA,CASNPGGQAGELFF,TGTGCCAGTAACCCGGGGGGGCAGGCCGGGGAGCTGTTTTTT
TRBJ2-7,TRBV7-8,NA,NA,CASSPRVFGSGYEQYF,TGTGCCAGCAGCCCACGTGTTTTCGGGAGCGGGTACGAGCAGTACTTC
TRBJ1-2,TRBV28,NA,NA,CASSLSGSHGYTF,TGTGCCAGCAGTTTATCAGGGTCGCATGGCTACACCTTC
TRBJ2-5,TRBV9,NA,NA,CASAPYSRNQETQYF,TGTGCCAGCGCGCCATATTCTAGAAACCAAGAGACCCAGTACTTC
TRBJ2-3,TRBV15,NA,NA,CATSRLADTQYF,TGTGCCACCAGCAGATTAGCAGATACGCAGTATTTT
TRBJ1-4,TRBV25-1,NA,NA,CASSGWRTTNEKLFF,TGTGCCAGCAGTGGATGGCGGACAACTAATGAAAAACTGTTTTTT
TRBJ1-4,TRBV9,NA,NA,CASSPRGGVANEKLFF,TGTGCCAGCAGCCCCAGGGGAGGGGTGGCTAATGAAAAACTGTTTTTT
TRBJ1-5,TRBV6-5,NA,once,CASRGGCNQPQHF,TGTGCCAGCAGGGGGGGGTGCAATCAGCCCCAGCATTTT
TRBJ2-4,TRBV6-5,NA,NA,CASSYSRVWTKNIQYF,TGTGCCAGCAGTTACTCCAGGGTGTGGACCAAAAACATTCAGTACTTC
TRBJ2-3,TRBV9,TRBD2,NA,CASSDPGTTTDTQYF,TGTGCCAGCAGCGACCCCGGGACTACGACAGATACGCAGTATTTT
TRBJ1-2,TRBV28,TRBD1,NA,CASSTGTGGIYGYTF,TGTGCCAGCAGTACCGGGACAGGGGGTATCTATGGCTACACCTTC
TRBJ2-7,TRBV6-5,NA,NA,CASSRSGVRHEQYF,TGTGCCAGCTCGCGTTCGGGGGTACGGCACGAGCAGTACTTC
TRBJ1-1,TRBV7-6,NA,NA,CASSAALDLASEAFF,TGTGCCAGCAGCGCCGCACTAGATCTGGCGTCTGAAGCTTTCTTT
TRBJ2-1,TRBV4-2,TRBD2,NA,CASSQDSSGATYNEQFF,TGTGCCAGCAGCCAAGATTCTAGCGGAGCTACCTACAATGAGCAGTTCTTC
TRBJ2-3,TRBV23-1,NA,once,CASSQGAGQTTDTQYF,TGCGCCAGCAGTCAAGGGGCGGGACAGACCACAGATACGCAGTATTTT
TRBJ2-7,TRBV4-3,TRBD2,NA,CASSQDVGTSGSYEQYF,TGCGCCAGCAGCCAAGACGTAGGGACTAGCGGATCCTACGAGCAGTACTTC
TRBJ2-7,TRBV6-6,TRBD2,NA,CASSKSSGRAWYEQYF,TGTGCCAGCAGCAAATCCAGCGGGAGGGCGTGGTACGAGCAGTACTTC
TRBJ1-5,TRBV25-1,NA,NA,CASSRSNNQPQHF,TGTGCCAGCAGTCGGTCGAACAATCAGCCCCAGCATTTT
TRBJ1-1,TRBV20-1,NA,NA,CSALPGRVAFF,TGCAGTGCCTTACCGGGTCGTGTAGCTTTCTTT
TRBJ1-4,TRBV6-2/TRBV6-3,NA,NA,CASSGAGAGNEKLFF,TGTGCCAGCAGCGGCGCGGGGGCCGGTAATGAAAAACTGTTTTTT
TRBJ1-3,TRBV7-6,TRBD1,NA,CASGLGQGAGNTIYF,TGTGCCAGCGGCCTGGGACAGGGGGCTGGAAACACCATATATTTT
TRBJ1-6,TRBV27,TRBD1,NA,CASSRLWDSYNSPLHF,TGTGCCAGCAGTCGCCTGTGGGACAGCTATAATTCACCCCTCCACTTT
TRBJ2-3,TRBV12-5,TRBD2,NA,CASGLGTSGSGTDTQYF,TGTGCTAGTGGTTTGGGGACTAGCGGGAGTGGGACAGATACGCAGTATTTT
TRBJ2-1,TRBV15,TRBD2,once,CATSRETSATYNEQFF,TGTGCCACCAGCAGAGAGACTAGCGCTACATACAATGAGCAGTTCTTC
TRBJ2-7,TRBV27,NA,NA,CASTRLADVSYEQYF,TGTGCCAGCACCCGCTTAGCGGACGTCTCCTACGAGCAGTACTTC
TRBJ1-2,TRBV5-1,NA,NA,CASSLPAPNYGYTF,TGCGCCAGCAGCTTGCCAGCGCCGAACTATGGCTACACCTTC
TRBJ2-7,TRBV7-3,NA,NA,CASSPMGGTNYEQYF,TGTGCCAGCAGCCCCATGGGAGGGACAAATTACGAGCAGTACTTC
TRBJ2-1,TRBV6-5,TRBD2,NA,CASRGTGGPYNEQFF,TGTGCCAGCAGGGGGACGGGGGGGCCCTACAATGAGCAGTTCTTC
TRBJ2-7,TRBV5-6,NA,NA,CASSLTGNYEQYF,TGTGCCAGCAGCTTGACAGGGAACTACGAGCAGTACTTC
TRBJ2-1,TRBV14,TRBD2,NA,CASSSRPGLAGKDNEQFF,TGTGCCAGCAGCTCCCGCCCGGGACTAGCGGGGAAGGACAATGAGCAGTTCTTC
TRBJ2-1,TRBV7-3,TRBD2,once,CASSSLAGGWGEQFF,TGTGCCAGCAGTTCTCTAGCGGGAGGTTGGGGTGAGCAGTTCTTC
TRBJ2-7,TRBV7-8,NA,NA,CASSGRGTAVREQYF,TGTGCCAGCAGTGGAAGGGGGACCGCGGTACGAGAGCAGTACTTC
TRBJ2-1,TRBV2,TRBD2,NA,CAKLAGDLNEQFF,TGTGCCAAACTAGCGGGAGACCTGAATGAGCAGTTCTTC
TRBJ2-7,TRBV4-3,TRBD1,few,CASSQGTGGGNEQYF,TGCGCCAGCAGCCAGGGGACAGGGGGAGGAAACGAGCAGTACTTC
TRBJ1-5,TRBV7-2,TRBD1,NA,CASSETGGRNQPQHF,TGTGCCAGCAGCGAAACAGGGGGGAGGAATCAGCCCCAGCATTTT
TRBJ1-2,TRBV28,NA,NA,CASSFSLGGSYTF,TGTGCCAGCAGTTTCTCCCTCGGGGGATCCTACACCTTC
TRBJ2-5,TRBV27,TRBD2,NA,CASSLYASGVNYQETQYF,TGTGCCAGCAGTTTATACGCTAGCGGGGTGAATTACCAAGAGACCCAGTACTTC
TRBJ2-3,TRBV6-5,TRBD2,NA,CASSYGGGNTDTQYF,TGTGCCAGCAGTTACGGGGGGGGGAACACAGATACGCAGTATTTT
TRBJ1-1,TRBV11-3,NA,NA,CASSLYGTPPGEAFF,TGTGCCAGCAGCTTATACGGGACACCTCCTGGGGAAGCTTTCTTT
TRBJ2-7,TRBV5-1,NA,NA,CASSPPGLSYEQYF,TGCGCCAGCAGCCCCCCGGGACTCAGCTACGAGCAGTACTTC
TRBJ2-1,TRBV29-1,TRBD2,NA,CSVVGFVASGSSKYNEQFF,TGCAGCGTTGTAGGTTTCGTGGCTAGCGGGAGCTCTAAATACAATGAGCAGTTCTTC
TRBJ2-1,TRBV14,NA,NA,CASRSSSGGLDPFF,TGTGCCAGCAGGAGTAGTAGCGGCGGGTTGGATCCGTTCTTC
TRBJ2-2,TRBV9,TRBD1,NA,CASSFRDRGTGELFF,TGTGCCAGCAGCTTCCGGGACAGGGGTACCGGGGAGCTGTTTTTT
TRBJ2-1,TRBV5-1,NA,NA,CASSLAAVSNEQFF,TGCGCCAGCAGCTTGGCCGCGGTATCCAATGAGCAGTTCTTC
TRBJ1-1,TRBV15,TRBD1,NA,CATSRYRGRRVGMGTEAFF,TGTGCCACCAGCAGGTACAGGGGGCGCCGTGTAGGTATGGGGACTGAAGCTTTCTTT
TRBJ2-1,TRBV5-1,NA,NA,CASSLRRTGNNEQFF,TGCGCCAGCAGCTTGCGACGAACAGGGAACAATGAGCAGTTCTTC
TRBJ1-5,TRBV30,NA,once,CAWSRSGEMSQHF,TGTGCCTGGAGTAGGTCAGGGGAGATGTCCCAGCATTTT
TRBJ1-2,TRBV6-1,NA,NA,CASSEGRVGGYTF,TGTGCCAGCAGTGAAGGCAGGGTTGGCGGCTACACCTTC
TRBJ1-1,TRBV6-5,NA,NA,CASSYSSRRATEAFF,TGTGCCAGCAGTTACTCGAGTAGGCGGGCAACTGAAGCTTTCTTT
TRBJ1-1,TRBV3-1/TRBV3-2,NA,once,CASSQVPTEAFF,TGTGCCAGCAGCCAAGTTCCAACTGAAGCTTTCTTT
TRBJ1-5,TRBV25-1,NA,NA,CASSVRGGQPQHF,TGTGCCAGCAGTGTCAGGGGCGGTCAGCCCCAGCATTTT
TRBJ2-7,TRBV7-2,NA,NA,CASSLEIGDTYEQYF,TGTGCCAGCAGCTTAGAGATCGGTGACACCTACGAGCAGTACTTC